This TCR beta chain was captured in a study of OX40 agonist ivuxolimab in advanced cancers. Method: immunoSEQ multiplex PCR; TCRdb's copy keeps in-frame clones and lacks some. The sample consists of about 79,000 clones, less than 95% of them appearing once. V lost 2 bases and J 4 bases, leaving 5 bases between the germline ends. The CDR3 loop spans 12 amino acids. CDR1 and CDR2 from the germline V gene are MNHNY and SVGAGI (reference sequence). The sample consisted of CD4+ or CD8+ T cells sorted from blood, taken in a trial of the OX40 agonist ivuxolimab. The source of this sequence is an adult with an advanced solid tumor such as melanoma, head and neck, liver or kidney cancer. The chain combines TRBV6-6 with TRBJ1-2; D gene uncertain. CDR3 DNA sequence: TGTGCCAGCAGTTACATGGGCTATGGCTACACCTTC. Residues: CASSYMGYGYTF.